The clone carrying this T cell receptor (beta chain) was detected only a few times. Its antigen is still unknown. The junction departs from the called germline gene at one end, perhaps through a read error. CDR3 length: 15 amino acids. Germline assignment: CDR1 DFQATT and CDR2 SNEGSKA (reference sequence). A second PCR, run for roughly 7 to 12 cycles, used a sample-barcoded 5' primer plus a J-beta primer mix. Individual samples furnished no less than 3 million CDR3-containing paired-end reads apiece. Each CDR3 protein is one row after TCRdb ran MiXCR on the 5' RACE reads. The sample holds roughly 800,000 distinct CDR3 sequences, roughly 64% seen once. Total RNA, at least 5 micrograms per sample, was extracted from PBMCs. The data stem from a study of blood T cells in healthy people across ages. Study-wide results and limits: Diversity figures based on one million T cells were deemed too low.

Sequencing was performed on blood. The J gene is TRBJ2-1, the V gene TRBV20-1; possibly TRBD1 or TRBD2 for D (5 bases each). The TCR originated in a man aged 30 to 39 in good health. The CDR3 loop reads CSARPASGAGNEQFF. CDR3 sequence (DNA): TGCAGCGCTAGACCCGCGTCCGGGGCGGGTAATGAGCAGTTCTTC.